One sample yielded the 11 T cell receptor beta chains listed below, sequenced in a study of neurological immune-mediated disorders. TCRdb itself ran the 5' RACE reads through MiXCR, one entry per CDR3 protein. The sample holds 84,000 or so distinct CDR3 sequences, 10% seen once. The sample comprised PBMCs. All receptors come from a man aged 40-55 years in good health.

This clonotype was detected ten times or more. The chain combines TRBV10-3 with TRBJ2-5; 11 bases fit TRBD2. V was pared by 10 bases and J by 1 base, with 17 bases of the junction left unmatched. Germline CDR1 is ENHRY and CDR2 is SYGVKD. The CDR3 is 18 amino acids. The CDR3 coding sequence is TGTGCCACGGCGCCCCGACTAGCGGGGAGACCGTTCCAAGAGACCCAGTACTTC. It specifies CATAPRLAGRPFQETQYF.

The sample holds many counts of this clonotype. The chain couples TRBV7-9 to TRBJ2-2; no definite D call. V gave up 3 bases and J gave up 0 bases, with 5 bases separating them. The CDR3 length is 14 residues. Germline V gives CDR1 SEHNR, CDR2 FQNEAQ (reference sequence). CDR3 nucleotide sequence: TGTGCCAGCAGCTTGGGTGCGAACACCGGGGAGCTGTTTTTT. It specifies CASSLGANTGELFF.

Many counts were recorded for this clonotype. J is TRBJ2-5 and V is TRBV24-1; 7 nucleotides line up with TRBD2. The CDR3 length is 17 residues. V lost 6 bases, J lost 2 bases, and 14 bases stayed unmatched. The germline CDR1 and CDR2 sequences are KGHDR and SFDVKD. CDR3 DNA sequence: TGTGCCACCAGTATGGAACTAGCGCAAGATATACAAGAGACCCAGTACTTC. Translating gives CATSMELAQDIQETQYF.

This clonotype appeared many times. The chain joins TRBV7-9 to TRBJ1-1; tentative D call: TRBD1 (5 bases). The CDR3 length is 16 residues. V gave up 4 bases and J gave up 4 bases, with 19 bases separating them. The germline V gene encodes CDR1 SEHNR and CDR2 FQNEAQ (reference sequence). DNA for the CDR3: TGTGCCAGCAGCTCCCTGGGTGGGGGGAGTGGCACTGAAGCTTTCTTT. Amino acids: CASSSLGGGSGTEAFF.

This clonotype has ten or more counts. The chain carries TRBV12-3 or TRBV12-4 and TRBJ1-1; D is possibly TRBD1 (5 bases). The CDR3 sequence is 14 residues long. Deletions cut 1 base from V and 4 bases from J, with 10 bases between. In DNA form, the CDR3 reads TGTGCCAGCAGTTTAGTGGTTGGGGGCACTGAAGCTTTCTTT. It yields the protein CASSLVVGGTEAFF.

The chain employs TRBV7-2 and TRBJ2-5, with 10 bases fitting TRBD2. Germline lookup yields CDR1 SGHTA and CDR2 FQGNSA. Trimming at V came to 5 bases and at J to 4 bases, leaving 7 bases not matched to a gene. The CDR3 is 15 amino acids. The CDR3 reads CASSQQTSGVETQYF. The CDR3 coding sequence is TGTGCCAGCAGCCAACAAACTAGCGGGGTAGAGACCCAGTACTTC.

This sequence joins TRBV2 and TRBJ2-7, with D unclear. The CDR3 spans 15 residues. Germline V gene lookup returns CDR1 SNHLY and CDR2 FYNNEI. V was shortened by 1 base and J by 2 bases, with 12 bases between the two germline ends. The CDR3 protein is CASSEDFLAPYEQYF. CDR3 DNA: TGTGCCAGCAGTGAAGACTTCTTGGCTCCCTACGAGCAGTACTTC.

This clonotype was seen repeatedly, ten times or more. The gene calls are TRBV6-2 or TRBV6-3 and TRBJ1-5; 12 positions match TRBD1. Germline assignment: CDR1 MNHEY and CDR2 SVGEGT. V lost 5 bases and J lost 7; bases outside the gene matches: 9. The CDR3 is 16 amino acids. CDR3 in amino acids: CASSGGTGGFKQPQHF. The DNA for the CDR3 is TGTGCCAGCAGTGGAGGGACAGGGGGCTTTAAGCAGCCCCAGCATTTT.

The sample holds many counts of this clonotype. The V and J genes are TRBV6-5 and TRBJ2-1; the D gene is possibly TRBD2 (5 bases). The ends were cut back, 4 bases at V and 3 bases at J, with 13 bases in the middle. The CDR3 loop spans 15 amino acids. Germline CDR1 MNHEY, CDR2 SVGAGI. The CDR3 region is CASSWTVTLYNEQFF. In DNA, the CDR3 is TGTGCCAGCAGTTGGACTGTGACTCTCTACAATGAGCAGTTCTTC.

As to this clonotype: This may come from a read error, since a much larger clone is one base off. The chain links TRBV10-3 to TRBJ2-7; D not certain. This CDR3 is 13 amino acids long. CDR1 and CDR2 (germline): ENHRY, SYGVKD. CDR3 in DNA: TGTGTCATCACCCCCGGGCCGTCCTACGAGCAGTACTTC. Encoded protein: CVITPGPSYEQYF.

This clonotype was detected many times. This chain connects TRBV9 to TRBJ2-7; no clear D. CDR3 length equals 14 residues. Trimming stripped 4 bases from V and 7 bases from J, with 18 bases between. Per the germline V gene, CDR1 is SGDLS and CDR2 is YYNGEE. CDR3 in amino acids: CASSITGQSREQYF. CDR3 nucleotides: TGTGCCAGCAGCATCACCGGGCAGTCGAGGGAGCAGTACTTC.